This is a list of T cell receptor beta chains from one sample in a study of blood T cells in healthy people across ages. TCRdb reprocessed the 5' RACE reads with MiXCR, giving one entry per CDR3 protein. The table shows hundreds of thousands of distinct CDR3 sequences, with 45% to 50% occurring only once. Sequences were obtained from blood. These receptors all come from a woman aged 55-69 years in good health. Both conserved end residues are part of each CDR3. A D gene is named only where the DNA matches it firmly. Clone size is stated in some rows and not others, as once, few, many or a class when expanded.

D gene | J gene | V gene | clone size | CDR3 DNA | CDR3 protein
TRBD1 | TRBJ2-1 | TRBV6-5 | NA | TGTGCCAGCCTTCGGGGGGACAGGGGCGGCGGTGAGCAGTTCTTC | CASLRGDRGGGEQFF
TRBD2 | TRBJ2-7 | TRBV29-1 | NA | TGCAGCGTCCGCGGACTAGCGGGACCCAGCGAGCAGTACTTC | CSVRGLAGPSEQYF
NA | TRBJ2-5 | TRBV7-2 | few | TGTGCCAGCAGCTTATCCACGGGGGCGGACGGAGAGACCCAGTACTTC | CASSLSTGADGETQYF
NA | TRBJ2-1 | TRBV20-1 | NA | TGCAGTGCTAGAGATTGGAGTAAAGGGTACAGTGAGCAGTTCTTC | CSARDWSKGYSEQFF
NA | TRBJ2-3 | TRBV7-3 | NA | TGTGCCAGCAGCTTAATGGCCGCGCCAATCACAGATACGCAGTATTTT | CASSLMAAPITDTQYF
TRBD1 | TRBJ1-6 | TRBV7-2 | few | TGTGCCAGCAGCTCCATAGCGTGGACAGGGGGCATATCCTATAATTCACCCCTCCACTTT | CASSSIAWTGGISYNSPLHF
TRBD2 | TRBJ2-2 | TRBV4-3 | NA | TGCGCCAGCAGCCAAGGCGGGAGGGCCGGCGGGGAGCTGTTTTTT | CASSQGGRAGGELFF
NA | TRBJ2-7 | TRBV7-2 | few | TGTGCCAGCAGCGCGGACTCCGGGACAATAATTCAGTACTTC | CASSADSGTIIQYF
NA | TRBJ2-5 | TRBV10-3 | NA | TGTGCCATCAAGGGGGGGCAAGAGACCCAGTACTTC | CAIKGGQETQYF
NA | TRBJ2-2 | TRBV9 | NA | TGTGCCAGCAGCGAGAGGGGTATGGCAGGGATAACCGGGGAGCTGTTTTTT | CASSERGMAGITGELFF
NA | TRBJ1-1 | TRBV6-6 | NA | TGTGCCAGCAGGCTTGGTGGGGACACCACCGAAGCTTTCTTT | CASRLGGDTTEAFF
TRBD1 | TRBJ2-3 | TRBV6-5 | NA | TGTGCCAGCAGCATTCGACAGGGGGCATTATCAGATACGCAGTATTTT | CASSIRQGALSDTQYF
NA | TRBJ2-5 | TRBV7-2 | NA | TGTGCCAGCAGCTTAGCTAGTCCCAAGCAGTACTTC | CASSLASPKQYF